This T cell receptor (beta chain) was observed in a study of cytomegalovirus exposure and HLA in healthy donors. Whole-study context: Unique TCRs from HLA-typed donors, about 85 million of them, were held in an early data release.

Study observations and caveats: HLA-A and HLA-B allele assignments for most subjects were reportedly predicted accurately using TCR beta sequences.

Comments on this clone: Its antigen is not known.

Use of 60 Vbeta and 13 Jbeta primers characterized the PCR. TCRdb's table, derived via immunoSEQ multiplex PCR, lists solely in-frame clones and lacks some. The table lists about 120,000 clones, approximately 75% of them singletons, with about 5% in the top ten. Trimming left V 4 bases short and J 1 base short, with 5 bases between. Per the germline V gene, CDR1 is SGHRS and CDR2 is YFSETQ. CDR3 length: 13 amino acids. The source of this sequence is a man in his fifties or sixties in good health and CMV-seropositive. Sequences were obtained from PBMCs. V and J are TRBV5-1 and TRBJ1-4; D remains unclear. The CDR3 region has the DNA TGCGCCAGCAGCATAAAAACTAATGAAAAACTGTTTTTT. Translating gives CASSIKTNEKLFF.